These T cell receptor beta chains were read from a single sample in a study of blood T cell repertoires in COVID-19. Profiled with immunoSEQ multiplex PCR; TCRdb holds only in-frame clones, not every one. The sample carries roughly 160,000 clones, around four fifths recorded once. Sequenced: peripheral blood. The receptor set was obtained from a woman of 80 years or more with acute or convalescent COVID-19. CDR3s include the opening cysteine and the closing phenylalanine or tryptophan. A D gene is named only where the DNA matches it firmly. Only part of the rows carry a size: once, few, many, or a class if the clone is expanded.

TRBV28	TRBJ2-1	-	-	TGTGCCAGCAGTGCGGGACAGTACAATGAGCAGTTCTTC	CASSAGQYNEQFF
TRBV12-3/TRBV12-4	TRBJ2-1	-	-	TGTGCCAGCAGTTTGAGGTTTAGCGAGCAGTTCTTC	CASSLRFSEQFF
TRBV5-1	TRBJ2-1	-	TRBD2	TGCGCCAGCACCAGGACTAGCGGGGGTGTTACCTACAATGAGCAGTTCTTC	CASTRTSGGVTYNEQFF
TRBV13	TRBJ2-1	-	TRBD1	TGTGCCAGCAGCGGACGGACAGGGGGCATGGATGAGCAGTTCTTC	CASSGRTGGMDEQFF
TRBV6-6	TRBJ1-4	-	-	TGTGCCAGCCGGGCCCAAGGGGTAGAAAAACTGTTTTTT	CASRAQGVEKLFF
TRBV9	TRBJ2-7	-	-	TGTGCCAGTGGCAGGGGTTCCTACGAGCAGTACTTC	CASGRGSYEQYF
TRBV3-1/TRBV3-2	TRBJ2-5	-	-	TGTGCCAGCAACTCCGGGGTCTGGGAGACCCAGTACTTC	CASNSGVWETQYF
TRBV5-4	TRBJ2-5	-	TRBD1	TGTGCCAGCAGCCGGGACAGGTCGGCGGAGACCCAGTACTTC	CASSRDRSAETQYF
TRBV27	TRBJ2-2	-	TRBD1	TGTGCCAGCAGTTTAGACAGGGGGTTACCCGGGGAGCTGTTTTTT	CASSLDRGLPGELFF
TRBV6-1	TRBJ2-5	-	-	TGTGCCAGCAGTGATGGAGGGATGGAGACCCAGTACTTC	CASSDGGMETQYF
TRBV7-9	TRBJ2-3	-	-	TGTGCCAGCAGCCCAGTGAGGCGCACAGATACGCAGTATTTT	CASSPVRRTDTQYF
TRBV18	TRBJ1-1	-	TRBD1	TGTGCCAGCTCACCACGTACGAGACAGGGTGGGTTGGGCACTGAAGCTTTCTTT	CASSPRTRQGGLGTEAFF
TRBV28	TRBJ2-1	few	-	TGTGCCAGCAGACAGGGTAATGAGCAGTTCTTC	CASRQGNEQFF
TRBV5-4	TRBJ1-4	-	TRBD1	TGTGCCAGCAGCCGGGGACAGGGGGGACGCGGGAATGAAAAACTGTTTTTT	CASSRGQGGRGNEKLFF
TRBV28	TRBJ2-7	few	TRBD1	TGTGCCAGCAGTTGGACAGGAGTCTCCTACGAGCAGTACTTC	CASSWTGVSYEQYF
TRBV27	TRBJ2-1	-	TRBD2	TGTGCCAGCACCTTCGGTCTAGCGGGTATCACAAGCTCCTACAATGAGCAGTTCTTC	CASTFGLAGITSSYNEQFF
TRBV3-1/TRBV3-2	TRBJ1-2	-	-	TGTGCCAGCAGCCAGGTGGCAGGGCGTGGGGGCTACACCTTC	CASSQVAGRGGYTF
TRBV15	TRBJ2-7	-	TRBD1	TGTGCCACCGGGGGACAGGGGGTCCGGCAGTACTTC	CATGGQGVRQYF
TRBV24-1	TRBJ1-5	-	-	TGTGCCACCAGTGATACAGCCCGTAGTCGCAATCAGCCCCAGCATTTT	CATSDTARSRNQPQHF
TRBV6-4	TRBJ2-7	-	-	TGTGCCAGCAGTCGGGGGGCAGGGAGCTACGAGCAGTACTTC	CASSRGAGSYEQYF
TRBV3-1/TRBV3-2	TRBJ1-3	-	TRBD1	TGTGCCAGCAGCGTAGGGACAGGGCCTGGAAACACCATATATTTT	CASSVGTGPGNTIYF
TRBV5-1	TRBJ1-3	-	TRBD1	TGCGCCAGCAGCTACTCAGGGGGAAGAACCACCATATATTTT	CASSYSGGRTTIYF
TRBV19	TRBJ1-6	-	-	TGTGCCGCTCGGAGGAGTCACTTAAATAATTCACCCCTCCACTTT	CAARRSHLNNSPLHF
TRBV5-1	TRBJ2-5	-	TRBD1	TGCGCCAGCAGCGATGGCAGGGGGCGCGGAGAGACCCAGTACTTC	CASSDGRGRGETQYF
TRBV7-9	TRBJ1-6	-	-	TGTGCCAGCAGCTTGACAGTACAATCACCCCTCCACTTT	CASSLTVQSPLHF
TRBV7-2	TRBJ1-6	-	-	TGTGCCAGCAGCTTTGAGACAGGAGATTCACCCCTCCACTTT	CASSFETGDSPLHF
TRBV24-1	TRBJ2-3	-	-	TGTGCCACCAGTGACCCCTTCACAGATACGCAGTATTTT	CATSDPFTDTQYF
TRBV19	TRBJ1-2	once	-	TGTGCCAGTAGTGAGTACAGGACACCCTATGGCTACACCTTC	CASSEYRTPYGYTF
TRBV7-2	TRBJ1-2	-	-	TGTGCCAGCAGCTTACGGGGTGGCTATGGCTACACCTTC	CASSLRGGYGYTF
TRBV27	TRBJ1-1	-	-	TGTGCCAGCAGTTTAGTCGGGGCTGAAGCTTTCTTT	CASSLVGAEAFF
TRBV19	TRBJ2-1	-	TRBD2	TGTGCCAGTAGTAGCGCGGGGGGATGGTCCGATGAGCAGTTCTTC	CASSSAGGWSDEQFF
TRBV2	TRBJ1-4	-	-	TGTGCCAGCAGTGAACAGGGGAGAAATGAAAAACTGTTTTTT	CASSEQGRNEKLFF
TRBV4-1	TRBJ1-2	-	TRBD1	TGCGCCAGCAGCCAAGACTACAGGGGGAACTATGGCTACACCTTC	CASSQDYRGNYGYTF
TRBV3-1/TRBV3-2	TRBJ2-3	-	TRBD1	TGTGCCAGCAGCCAAGAGACAGGGGGCTACTCAGATACGCAGTATTTT	CASSQETGGYSDTQYF
TRBV6-2/TRBV6-3	TRBJ1-4	-	-	TGTGCCAGCAGTTCCTACCGGACAGCAACTAATGAAAAACTGTTTTTT	CASSSYRTATNEKLFF
TRBV13	TRBJ2-7	-	-	TGTGCCAGCAGTTGGTCCGGGACATTCTACGAGCAGTACTTC	CASSWSGTFYEQYF
TRBV7-2	TRBJ1-1	-	TRBD1	TGTGCCAGCAGCTTAGGACAGGGAACTGAAGCTTTCTTT	CASSLGQGTEAFF
TRBV19	TRBJ1-1	-	-	TGTGCCAGTAGAAACGCCCCGCGGGGCACTGAAGCTTTCTTT	CASRNAPRGTEAFF
TRBV30	TRBJ1-6	-	-	TGTGCCTGGAGTGTCGGACAACCCCTCCACTTT	CAWSVGQPLHF
TRBV4-1	TRBJ1-6	-	-	TGCGCCAGCAGCCAACCGCGACAGGTAGATTTTAATTCACCCCTCCACTTT	CASSQPRQVDFNSPLHF
TRBV6-2/TRBV6-3	TRBJ1-1	-	TRBD1	TGTGCCAGCAGTTACTCGGCAGGGGGCATCTTTATGAACACTGAAGCTTTCTTT	CASSYSAGGIFMNTEAFF
TRBV2	TRBJ1-5	-	-	TGTGCCAGCAGTTACAGGGTTAGCAATCAGCCCCAGCATTTT	CASSYRVSNQPQHF
TRBV3-1/TRBV3-2	TRBJ1-4	-	TRBD1	TGTGCCAGCAGCCTAAGGACAGGGTCGAGGGAAAAACTGTTTTTT	CASSLRTGSREKLFF
TRBV28	TRBJ2-3	-	-	TGTGCCAGCAGTTCGCAGGGCAAACCAGGCACAGATACGCAGTATTTT	CASSSQGKPGTDTQYF
TRBV6-5	TRBJ2-5	-	TRBD2	TGTGCCAGCAGTTACTCCCCCAGCGGGGGCCTGGAGACCCAGTACTTC	CASSYSPSGGLETQYF